This T cell receptor beta chain was identified in a study of shared clonotypes between healthy human individuals. Study-level findings and limits: Clonotypes that were shared across a few donors made up approximately 5% of naive CD4 clonotypes.

Turning to this clone: Its specificity is unknown.

Trimming took 0 bases from V and 8 from J, leaving 18 bases between them. Per germline, CDR1 SGDLS and CDR2 YYNGEE. The CDR3 runs to 16 residues. Profiled with immunoSEQ multiplex PCR; TCRdb holds only in-frame clones, not every one. The table lists around 2.1 million clones, approximately 94% of them singletons, with around 0.13% in the top ten. This chain connects TRBV9 to TRBJ1-3; weak D call: TRBD1 (5 bases). Sequencing was done on a sample of naive CD4+ T cells sorted from blood. Subset here: CD45RA+ positively selected. The sequence was obtained from a man aged 18 to 29 in good health. The CDR3 is CASSVAPAGPPYTIYF. The CDR3 bases are TGTGCCAGCAGCGTAGCCCCCGCAGGGCCACCCTACACCATATATTTT.